Listed below are T cell receptor beta chains from one sample, sequenced in a study of post-analysis software for immune sequencing data. Via MiXCR, TCRdb re-called the PCR reads, giving one row per CDR3 protein. The data show roughly 800,000 distinct CDR3 sequences, with 53% seen just once and approximately 4.4% held by the top ten. Sequenced material: blood. The receptors derive from a girl between 10 and 17 years old with multiple sclerosis. Both conserved end residues are part of each CDR3. Fields, in order: clone size, D gene, J gene, V gene, CDR3 DNA, CDR3 protein. The D gene is left open where the match is weak. Not all rows give a size; the values are once, few, many and, for expanded clones, a class.

clone_size: .; d_call: .; j_call: TRBJ1-1; v_call: TRBV4-1; cdr3_nt: TGCGCCAGCAGCCATGCTCTCGGGTTGAACACTGAAGCTTTCTTT; cdr3_aa: CASSHALGLNTEAFF
clone_size: .; d_call: TRBD2; j_call: TRBJ2-1; v_call: TRBV6-5; cdr3_nt: TGTGCCAGCAGTGCTCTAGCGGGGTACCGCAATGAGCAGTTCTTC; cdr3_aa: CASSALAGYRNEQFF
clone_size: .; d_call: .; j_call: TRBJ1-2; v_call: TRBV27; cdr3_nt: TGTGCCAGCAGCCCGAACTTACAGGGCGGCTATGGCTACACCTTC; cdr3_aa: CASSPNLQGGYGYTF
clone_size: few; d_call: .; j_call: TRBJ2-6; v_call: TRBV10-3; cdr3_nt: TGTGCCATCAGTGAGTTAGGACCACCCTCTGGGGCCAACGTCCTGACTTTC; cdr3_aa: CAISELGPPSGANVLTF
clone_size: .; d_call: .; j_call: TRBJ2-4; v_call: TRBV12-3/TRBV12-4; cdr3_nt: TGTGCCAGCAGTTTAGGGCTAGCCTCTAATCCAAAGGGCATTCAGTACTTC; cdr3_aa: CASSLGLASNPKGIQYF
clone_size: once; d_call: .; j_call: TRBJ2-1; v_call: TRBV9; cdr3_nt: TGTGCCAGCAGCGCACTCCGGGACTCGACCTACAATGAGCAGTTCTTC; cdr3_aa: CASSALRDSTYNEQFF
clone_size: few; d_call: TRBD2; j_call: TRBJ2-5; v_call: TRBV15; cdr3_nt: TGTGCCACCAGCGCGACTAGCGAGGGAGAGCAGTACTTC; cdr3_aa: CATSATSEGEQYF
clone_size: .; d_call: .; j_call: TRBJ2-7; v_call: TRBV15; cdr3_nt: TGTGCCACCAGCAGAGTGGGCCTCACCTACGAGCAGTACTTC; cdr3_aa: CATSRVGLTYEQYF
clone_size: .; d_call: .; j_call: TRBJ2-5; v_call: TRBV20-1; cdr3_nt: TGCAGTGCTAGAGGGGCGGAGGGGGAGACCCAGTACTTC; cdr3_aa: CSARGAEGETQYF
clone_size: few; d_call: TRBD2; j_call: TRBJ2-7; v_call: TRBV5-1; cdr3_nt: TGCGCCAGCAGCTTTACTAGCGGCTCCTACGAGCAGTACTTC; cdr3_aa: CASSFTSGSYEQYF
clone_size: few; d_call: .; j_call: TRBJ2-1; v_call: TRBV2; cdr3_nt: TGTGCCAGCAGGGATTGGGTGTCCGAGCAGTTCTTC; cdr3_aa: CASRDWVSEQFF
clone_size: .; d_call: TRBD1; j_call: TRBJ2-1; v_call: TRBV29-1; cdr3_nt: TGCAGCGTCCACACCGCGGACAGGGACTACAATGAGCAGTTCTTC; cdr3_aa: CSVHTADRDYNEQFF
clone_size: .; d_call: .; j_call: TRBJ2-7; v_call: TRBV5-1; cdr3_nt: TGCGCCAGCAGCTTGATTGCGCCGTACGAGCAGTACTTC; cdr3_aa: CASSLIAPYEQYF
clone_size: .; d_call: TRBD1; j_call: TRBJ1-2; v_call: TRBV5-1; cdr3_nt: TGCGCCAGCAGCCCCCAAACAGGGGAGGGCTATGGCTACACCTTC; cdr3_aa: CASSPQTGEGYGYTF
clone_size: .; d_call: TRBD1; j_call: TRBJ1-5; v_call: TRBV12-3/TRBV12-4; cdr3_nt: TGTGCCAGCAGTGCCGGGACAGGGGTACAGCCCCAGCATTTT; cdr3_aa: CASSAGTGVQPQHF
clone_size: few; d_call: .; j_call: TRBJ2-1; v_call: TRBV29-1; cdr3_nt: TGCAGCGCCTGGGGCAGATCGTACAATGAGCAGTTCTTC; cdr3_aa: CSAWGRSYNEQFF
clone_size: .; d_call: .; j_call: TRBJ2-1; v_call: TRBV4-1; cdr3_nt: TGCGCCAGCAGCCAAGATGACGGGGGCGATGAGCAGTTCTTC; cdr3_aa: CASSQDDGGDEQFF
clone_size: .; d_call: .; j_call: TRBJ2-3; v_call: TRBV29-1; cdr3_nt: TGCAGCGTTGAATTCAGGGACAAGGATACGCAGTATTTT; cdr3_aa: CSVEFRDKDTQYF
clone_size: .; d_call: TRBD2; j_call: TRBJ2-1; v_call: TRBV9; cdr3_nt: TGTGCCAGCAGCGTAGGGGGGACTAACAATGAGCAGTTCTTC; cdr3_aa: CASSVGGTNNEQFF
clone_size: once; d_call: .; j_call: TRBJ2-2; v_call: TRBV4-1; cdr3_nt: TGCGCCAGCAGCCAAGACTTATCTGAGAACGGAGCGAACACCGGGGAGCTGTTTTTT; cdr3_aa: CASSQDLSENGANTGELFF
clone_size: once; d_call: TRBD2; j_call: TRBJ2-3; v_call: TRBV20-1; cdr3_nt: TGCAGTGCAAGCGGGCTAGCGGGGGCCACTAGCACGGATACGCAGTATTTT; cdr3_aa: CSASGLAGATSTDTQYF
clone_size: .; d_call: .; j_call: TRBJ2-7; v_call: TRBV3-1; cdr3_nt: TGTGCCAGCAGCCAGAGTGTCAGGAGCTGGTCTTCCTACGAGCAGTACTTC; cdr3_aa: CASSQSVRSWSSYEQYF
clone_size: .; d_call: TRBD2; j_call: TRBJ2-1; v_call: TRBV10-3; cdr3_nt: TGTGCCATCAGTGAGTCGACTAGCGGGAGGGGGTATGAGCAGTTCTTC; cdr3_aa: CAISESTSGRGYEQFF
clone_size: .; d_call: .; j_call: TRBJ2-5; v_call: TRBV10-3; cdr3_nt: TGTGCCACCGGACAGACACAAGAGACCCAGTACTTC; cdr3_aa: CATGQTQETQYF
clone_size: .; d_call: TRBD1; j_call: TRBJ2-1; v_call: TRBV24-1; cdr3_nt: TGTGCCACCAGTGATTCCGGGACAGGGCTAAGCGGGAAAATCCACAATGAGCAGTTCTTC; cdr3_aa: CATSDSGTGLSGKIHNEQFF
clone_size: .; d_call: .; j_call: TRBJ2-7; v_call: TRBV7-2; cdr3_nt: TGTGCCAGCAGCCGCCAGCGAGACTACGAGCAGTACTTC; cdr3_aa: CASSRQRDYEQYF
clone_size: .; d_call: .; j_call: TRBJ2-6; v_call: TRBV27; cdr3_nt: TGTGCCAGCAGTCCCAACCTTCTCTGGGCCAACGTCCTGACTTTC; cdr3_aa: CASSPNLLWANVLTF
clone_size: few; d_call: .; j_call: TRBJ1-1; v_call: TRBV6-6; cdr3_nt: TGTGCCAGCAGTTCGACAGGCGGCGACACTGAAGCTTTCTTT; cdr3_aa: CASSSTGGDTEAFF
clone_size: .; d_call: TRBD1; j_call: TRBJ1-2; v_call: TRBV4-1; cdr3_nt: TGCGCCAGCAGCCCGGGACAGCGGCACTATGGCTACACCTTC; cdr3_aa: CASSPGQRHYGYTF
clone_size: .; d_call: TRBD1; j_call: TRBJ2-7; v_call: TRBV29-1; cdr3_nt: TGCAGCGTTGGGCGGACAGGGATATACGAGCAGTACTTC; cdr3_aa: CSVGRTGIYEQYF
clone_size: .; d_call: .; j_call: TRBJ1-5; v_call: TRBV7-9; cdr3_nt: TGTGCCAGCAGCACCTCCGGCAGCAATCAGCCCCAGCATTTT; cdr3_aa: CASSTSGSNQPQHF
clone_size: few; d_call: TRBD2; j_call: TRBJ2-7; v_call: TRBV7-9; cdr3_nt: TGTGCCAGCAGCTTTCCAACTAGCGGGAGGGCTTCACAGAATATTTACGAGCAGTACTTC; cdr3_aa: CASSFPTSGRASQNIYEQYF
clone_size: .; d_call: .; j_call: TRBJ1-5; v_call: TRBV12-5; cdr3_nt: TGTGCTAGTGGTCCAACCGACAAAGGACCATTCAATCAGCCCCAGCATTTT; cdr3_aa: CASGPTDKGPFNQPQHF
clone_size: .; d_call: .; j_call: TRBJ2-7; v_call: TRBV4-1; cdr3_nt: TGCGCCAGCAGCCAAGTGGGCAGGGTTTTCGACGAGCAGTACTTC; cdr3_aa: CASSQVGRVFDEQYF
clone_size: .; d_call: TRBD2; j_call: TRBJ2-3; v_call: TRBV7-2; cdr3_nt: TGTGCCAGCAGCTTAGTTCGTCTAGCGGGCACAGATACGCAGTATTTT; cdr3_aa: CASSLVRLAGTDTQYF
clone_size: .; d_call: TRBD1; j_call: TRBJ1-1; v_call: TRBV29-1; cdr3_nt: TGCAGCGTCAATACCGGGACAGCGAACACTGAAGCTTTCTTT; cdr3_aa: CSVNTGTANTEAFF
clone_size: .; d_call: .; j_call: TRBJ2-4; v_call: TRBV2; cdr3_nt: TGTGCCAGCAGTGAATACATTCAGTACTTC; cdr3_aa: CASSEYIQYF
clone_size: few; d_call: TRBD1; j_call: TRBJ2-5; v_call: TRBV10-3; cdr3_nt: TGTGCCATCAGTTGGGACAGGGGGGGAGAGACCCAGTACTTC; cdr3_aa: CAISWDRGGETQYF
clone_size: few; d_call: .; j_call: TRBJ2-1; v_call: TRBV11-2; cdr3_nt: TGTGCCAGCAGCCCGGCCGGCAATGAGCAGTTCTTC; cdr3_aa: CASSPAGNEQFF
clone_size: many; d_call: TRBD1; j_call: TRBJ2-7; v_call: TRBV15; cdr3_nt: TGTGCCACCAGCAGTGGGACAGGGGGGACCTACGAGCAGTACTTC; cdr3_aa: CATSSGTGGTYEQYF
clone_size: once; d_call: .; j_call: TRBJ2-2; v_call: TRBV6-6; cdr3_nt: TGTGCCAGCAGTTACTCCAGGGGGGCCGGGGAGCTGTTTTTT; cdr3_aa: CASSYSRGAGELFF
clone_size: .; d_call: .; j_call: TRBJ2-7; v_call: TRBV5-1; cdr3_nt: TGCGCCAGCAGCTTGGGACACACCATGCAGGCCTACGAGCAGTACTTC; cdr3_aa: CASSLGHTMQAYEQYF
clone_size: few; d_call: .; j_call: TRBJ1-2; v_call: TRBV12-3/TRBV12-4; cdr3_nt: TGTGCCAGCAGTCTCCGGGACAACCATGGCTACACCTTC; cdr3_aa: CASSLRDNHGYTF
clone_size: .; d_call: .; j_call: TRBJ2-7; v_call: TRBV2; cdr3_nt: TGTGCCAGCATCTGGGGAGGCACAGGGACCTACGAGCAGTACTTC; cdr3_aa: CASIWGGTGTYEQYF
clone_size: few; d_call: TRBD2; j_call: TRBJ2-5; v_call: TRBV27; cdr3_nt: TGTGCCAGCAGTTTATCGGGAGGGTACGGGGAGACCCAGTACTTC; cdr3_aa: CASSLSGGYGETQYF
clone_size: .; d_call: .; j_call: TRBJ1-4; v_call: TRBV29-1; cdr3_nt: TGCAGCGTTGTGGGCAGCTCAACTAATGAAAAACTGTTTTTT; cdr3_aa: CSVVGSSTNEKLFF
clone_size: .; d_call: .; j_call: TRBJ2-1; v_call: TRBV5-1; cdr3_nt: TGCGCCAGCACCTTGGGAGGGGGCACCTACAATGAGCAGTTCTTC; cdr3_aa: CASTLGGGTYNEQFF
clone_size: .; d_call: .; j_call: TRBJ2-1; v_call: TRBV20-1; cdr3_nt: TGCTCTACTTCGGGCAGCCTCTACAATGAGCAGTTCTTC; cdr3_aa: CSTSGSLYNEQFF
clone_size: .; d_call: TRBD1; j_call: TRBJ1-5; v_call: TRBV30; cdr3_nt: TGTGCCTGGAGTCGACAGGGGGTCAGCAATCAGCCCCAGCATTTT; cdr3_aa: CAWSRQGVSNQPQHF
clone_size: .; d_call: TRBD1; j_call: TRBJ2-7; v_call: TRBV6-5; cdr3_nt: TGTGCCAGCAGACCACCGGGACAGAAGTCCTACGAGCAGTACTTC; cdr3_aa: CASRPPGQKSYEQYF
clone_size: .; d_call: .; j_call: TRBJ2-3; v_call: TRBV27; cdr3_nt: TGTGCCAGCAGTTTATGGGGTTGGGGGGAGAGCACAGATACGCAGTATTTT; cdr3_aa: CASSLWGWGESTDTQYF
clone_size: once; d_call: TRBD2; j_call: TRBJ2-1; v_call: TRBV13; cdr3_nt: TGTGCCACCTCTTCCGGGACTAGCGAGCATGAGCAGTTCTTC; cdr3_aa: CATSSGTSEHEQFF
clone_size: .; d_call: .; j_call: TRBJ2-7; v_call: TRBV3-1; cdr3_nt: TGTGCCAGCAGCCAGAACGACGAGCAGTACTTC; cdr3_aa: CASSQNDEQYF
clone_size: few; d_call: .; j_call: TRBJ1-2; v_call: TRBV7-2; cdr3_nt: TGTGCCAGCAGCACCCGGACAGTCTATGGCTACACCTTC; cdr3_aa: CASSTRTVYGYTF